Listed here are 4 T cell receptor beta chains from one sample, sequenced in a study of blood T cells in healthy people across ages. PCR was performed a second time for roughly 7 to 11 cycles using a sample-barcoded 5' primer and a J-beta primer mix. TCRdb re-derived calls from the 5' RACE reads in MiXCR, one entry per CDR3 protein. The sample consists of over 1,500,000 distinct CDR3 sequences, less than 50% of them appearing once. The sequencing input was blood. The receptors originated from a woman in her thirties or forties in good health.

This clonotype has only one observation. V gene TRBV3-1 combines with J gene TRBJ1-2; TRBD1 aligns across 9 bases. Germline CDR1 reads LGHDT; CDR2 reads YNNKEL (reference sequence). The V gene end was trimmed by 4 bases and the J gene end by 4 bases; junction bases not matched to a gene: 7. The CDR3 is 15 amino acids. CDR3 sequence: CASSPKQGAFYGYTF. The CDR3 DNA follows: TGTGCCAGCAGCCCGAAACAGGGGGCGTTCTATGGCTACACCTTC.

This rearrangement joins TRBV7-2 to TRBJ2-1; D is possibly TRBD1 (5 bases). This CDR3 contains 14 residues. Trimming removed 8 bases at V and 6 bases at J, with 17 bases between. The germline V gene has CDR1 SGHTA and CDR2 FQGNSA. This CDR3 reads CASLGRQRGNEQFF. CDR3 DNA: TGTGCCAGCCTGGGGCGACAAAGAGGCAATGAGCAGTTCTTC. Filled out from reference TRBV7-2 and TRBJ2-1, the complete variable domain reads GAGVSQSPSNKVTEKGKDVELRCDPISGHTALYWYRQSLGQGLEFLIYFQGNSAPDKSGLPSDRFSAERTGGSVSTLTIQRTQQEDSAVYLCASLGRQRGNEQFFGPGTRLTVL.

Ten or more counts support this clonotype. The rearrangement links TRBV6-2 or TRBV6-3 to TRBJ2-7; D may be TRBD2 (6 bases). The V end lost 6 bases, the J end lost 0 bases, and 15 bases lay between the germline ends. CDR3 size: 15 residues. The germline gives CDR1 MNHEY, CDR2 SVGEGT. In DNA form, the CDR3 reads TGTGCCAGCAGCACCGTGGGGGGATCCTCCTACGAGCAGTACTTC. The encoded protein is CASSTVGGSSYEQYF.

Turning to this clonotype: One base away lies a much larger clone, so this may be a sequencing read error. This sequence joins TRBV4-2 and TRBJ2-7; tentatively, D is TRBD1 (6 bases). Trimming took off 0 bases at V and 2 bases at J, with 14 bases between the two ends. Per the germline V gene, CDR1 is LGHNA and CDR2 is YNFKEQ. The CDR3 is 16 amino acids. CDR3 in DNA: TGTGCCAGCAGCCAAGATGGGGGCAGGGTGGCCTACGAGCAGTACTTC. Its protein is CASSQDGGRVAYEQYF.